The subject of this entry is one T cell receptor (beta chain). This record belongs to a study of blood T cell repertoires in COVID-19. Study-level background: Spain, Italy and the United States supplied samples that represented acute and convalescent COVID-19.

As handled by the study authors: Amplifying reference gene primers gave estimates of nucleated cell counts. Here immunoSEQ multiplex PCR was the method, and the copy in TCRdb shows in-frame clones only, minus some. D and trimming come from the DNA, and the V and J calls and clone size come from that table. The top ten hold roughly 16% of the sample, which has 50,000 to 65,000 clones, roughly 80% seen once. The germline V gene encodes CDR1 ENHRY and CDR2 SYGVKD. The length of the CDR3 is 14 residues. With V trimmed by 6 bases and J by 4 bases, 6 bases remained unmatched. Seattle patients were enrolled during active infection and followed longitudinally.

Sequencing was done on a sample of peripheral blood. The chain is built from TRBV10-3 and TRBJ1-3; 7 nucleotides agree with TRBD1. The clonotype originates from a man in his 60s with COVID-19, enrolled during active disease. CDR3 DNA sequence: TGTGCCATCAGGACCGGGACAGTCGGAAACACCATATATTTT. This encodes CAIRTGTVGNTIYF.